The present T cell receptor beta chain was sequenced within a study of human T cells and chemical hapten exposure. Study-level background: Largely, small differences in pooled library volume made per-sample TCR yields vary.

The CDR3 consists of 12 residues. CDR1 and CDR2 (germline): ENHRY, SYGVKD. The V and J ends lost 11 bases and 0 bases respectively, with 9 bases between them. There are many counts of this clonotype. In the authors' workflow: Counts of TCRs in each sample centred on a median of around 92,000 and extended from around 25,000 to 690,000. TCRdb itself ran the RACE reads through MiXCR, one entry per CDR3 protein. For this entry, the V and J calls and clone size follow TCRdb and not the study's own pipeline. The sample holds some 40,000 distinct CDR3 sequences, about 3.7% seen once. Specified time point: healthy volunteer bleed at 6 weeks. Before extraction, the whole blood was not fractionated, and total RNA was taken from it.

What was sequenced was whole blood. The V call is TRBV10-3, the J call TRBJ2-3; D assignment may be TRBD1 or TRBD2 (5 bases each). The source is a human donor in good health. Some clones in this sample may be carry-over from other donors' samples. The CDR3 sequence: CASGPSTDTQYF. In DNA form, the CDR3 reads TGTGCCTCGGGACCTAGCACAGATACGCAGTATTTT.